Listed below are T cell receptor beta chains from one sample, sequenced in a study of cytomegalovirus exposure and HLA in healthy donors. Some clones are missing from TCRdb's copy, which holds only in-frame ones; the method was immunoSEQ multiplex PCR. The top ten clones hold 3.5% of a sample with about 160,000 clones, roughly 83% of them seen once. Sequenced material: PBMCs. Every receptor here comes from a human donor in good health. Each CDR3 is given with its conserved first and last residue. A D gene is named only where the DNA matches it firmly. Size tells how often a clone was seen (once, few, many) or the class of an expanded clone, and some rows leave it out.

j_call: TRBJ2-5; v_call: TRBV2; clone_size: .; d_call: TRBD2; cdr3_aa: CASSEGLAGTQETQYF; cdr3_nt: TGTGCCAGCAGTGAGGGACTAGCGGGCACTCAAGAGACCCAGTACTTC
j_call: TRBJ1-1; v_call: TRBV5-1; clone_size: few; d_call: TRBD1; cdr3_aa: CASRAVGLEGAGTEAFF; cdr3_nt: TGCGCCAGCAGAGCAGTTGGTCTTGAGGGGGCCGGCACTGAAGCTTTCTTT
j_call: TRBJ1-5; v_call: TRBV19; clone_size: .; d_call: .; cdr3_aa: CASSIEDKLNQPQHF; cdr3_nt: TGTGCCAGTAGTATAGAGGACAAATTAAATCAGCCCCAGCATTTT
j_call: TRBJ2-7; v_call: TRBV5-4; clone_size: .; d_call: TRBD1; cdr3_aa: CASSRQGAISYEQYF; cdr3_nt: TGTGCCAGCAGCCGACAGGGGGCCATATCCTACGAGCAGTACTTC
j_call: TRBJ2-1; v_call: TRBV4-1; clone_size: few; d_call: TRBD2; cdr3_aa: CASSQVQIAGDNEQFF; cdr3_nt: TGCGCCAGCAGCCAAGTACAAATAGCGGGAGATAATGAGCAGTTCTTC
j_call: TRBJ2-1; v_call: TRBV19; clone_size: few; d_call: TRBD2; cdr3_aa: CASSTAAGGVNEQFF; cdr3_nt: TGTGCCAGTAGTACGGCAGCGGGGGGGGTAAATGAGCAGTTCTTC
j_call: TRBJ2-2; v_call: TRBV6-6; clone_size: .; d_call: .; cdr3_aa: CASSPRTTLGGELFF; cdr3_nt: TGTGCCAGCAGCCCCAGGACTACCCTCGGCGGGGAGCTGTTTTTT
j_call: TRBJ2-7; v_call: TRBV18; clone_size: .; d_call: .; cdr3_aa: CASSPIEFSGWTYEQYF; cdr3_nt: TGTGCCAGCTCACCAATCGAGTTTAGCGGATGGACCTACGAGCAGTACTTC
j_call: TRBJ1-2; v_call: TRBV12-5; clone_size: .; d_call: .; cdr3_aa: CASGLVRPGASYGYTF; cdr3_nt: TGTGCTAGTGGTTTGGTACGTCCAGGGGCGTCCTATGGCTACACCTTC
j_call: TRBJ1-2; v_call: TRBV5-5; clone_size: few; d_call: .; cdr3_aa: CASSLVAGPSNYGYTF; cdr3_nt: TGTGCCAGCAGCTTGGTAGCAGGGCCCTCTAACTATGGCTACACCTTC
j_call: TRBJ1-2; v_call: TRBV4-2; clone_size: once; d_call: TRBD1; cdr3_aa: CASSQRGEGGGYGYTF; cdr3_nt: TGTGCCAGCAGCCAAAGGGGCGAAGGGGGCGGCTATGGCTACACCTTC
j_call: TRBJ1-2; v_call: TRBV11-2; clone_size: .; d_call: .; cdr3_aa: CASSLSARLNYGYTF; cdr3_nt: TGTGCCAGCAGCTTAAGCGCGAGGCTCAACTATGGCTACACCTTC
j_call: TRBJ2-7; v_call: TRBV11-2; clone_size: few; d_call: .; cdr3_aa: CASSLDEQYF; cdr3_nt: TGTGCCAGCAGCTTAGACGAGCAGTACTTC
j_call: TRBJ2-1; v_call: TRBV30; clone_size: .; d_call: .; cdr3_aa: CAWSVTSYNEQFF; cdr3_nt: TGTGCCTGGAGTGTAACATCTTACAATGAGCAGTTCTTC
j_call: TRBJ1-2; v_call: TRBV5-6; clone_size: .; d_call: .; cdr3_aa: CASSLWRGPIYGYTF; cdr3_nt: TGTGCCAGCAGCTTGTGGAGAGGGCCTATTTATGGCTACACCTTC
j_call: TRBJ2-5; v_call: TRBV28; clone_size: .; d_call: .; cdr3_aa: CASRPAGETQYF; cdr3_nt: TGTGCCAGCAGGCCTGCGGGGGAGACCCAGTACTTC
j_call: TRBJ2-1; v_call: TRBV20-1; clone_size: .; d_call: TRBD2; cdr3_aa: CSLERDRQFF; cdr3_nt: TGCAGTCTAGAGCGGGATCGGCAGTTCTTC
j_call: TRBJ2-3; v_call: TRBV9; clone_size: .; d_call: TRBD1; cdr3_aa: CASSGKTGWATDTQYF; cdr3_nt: TGTGCCAGCAGCGGTAAGACAGGGTGGGCGACAGATACGCAGTATTTT
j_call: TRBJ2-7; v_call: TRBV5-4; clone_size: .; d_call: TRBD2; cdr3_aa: CASRPSGTQGEQYF; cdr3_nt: TGTGCCAGCAGACCTAGCGGGACTCAAGGCGAGCAGTACTTC
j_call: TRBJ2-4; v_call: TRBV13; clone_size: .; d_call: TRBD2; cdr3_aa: CASRPGGHGENIQYF; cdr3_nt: TGTGCCAGCAGACCGGGGGGGCACGGAGAAAACATTCAGTACTTC
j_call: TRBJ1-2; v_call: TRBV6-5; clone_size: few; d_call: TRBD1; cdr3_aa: CASSHWDSNYGYPF; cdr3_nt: TGTGCCAGCAGTCACTGGGACAGCAACTATGGCTACCCCTTC
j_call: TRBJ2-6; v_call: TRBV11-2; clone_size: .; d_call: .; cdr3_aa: CASSGLGSGANVLTF; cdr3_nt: TGTGCCAGCAGCGGACTCGGCTCTGGGGCCAACGTCCTGACTTTC
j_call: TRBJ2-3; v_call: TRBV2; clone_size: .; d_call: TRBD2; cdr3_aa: CASSRLAGTTDTQYF; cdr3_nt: TGTGCCAGCAGTAGACTAGCGGGGACCACAGATACGCAGTATTTT
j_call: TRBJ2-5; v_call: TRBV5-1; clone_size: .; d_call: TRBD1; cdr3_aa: CASGPDRHRGPETQYF; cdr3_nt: TGCGCCAGCGGACCGGACCGTCACAGGGGGCCAGAGACCCAGTACTTC
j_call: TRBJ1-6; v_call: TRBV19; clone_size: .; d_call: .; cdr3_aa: CASSRGRGNNSPLHF; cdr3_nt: TGTGCCAGTAGTCGCGGTCGGGGGAATAATTCACCCCTCCACTTT
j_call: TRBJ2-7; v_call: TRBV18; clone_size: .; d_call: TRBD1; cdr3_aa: CASSPGDRETFYEQYF; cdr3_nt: TGTGCCAGCTCACCAGGGGACAGAGAGACCTTTTACGAGCAGTACTTC
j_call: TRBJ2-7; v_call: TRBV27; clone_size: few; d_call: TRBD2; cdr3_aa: CASRSGGAGTYEQYF; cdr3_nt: TGTGCCAGCAGGAGCGGGGGGGCGGGGACCTACGAGCAGTACTTC
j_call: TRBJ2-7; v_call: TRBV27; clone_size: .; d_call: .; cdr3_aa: CASSWSRGSYEQYF; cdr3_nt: TGTGCCAGCAGTTGGTCTAGAGGATCCTACGAGCAGTACTTC
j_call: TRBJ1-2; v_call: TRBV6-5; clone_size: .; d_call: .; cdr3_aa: CASRGRVNYGYTF; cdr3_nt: TGTGCCAGCAGGGGCAGGGTCAACTATGGCTACACCTTC
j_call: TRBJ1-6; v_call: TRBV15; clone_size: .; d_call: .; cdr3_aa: CATSRERVQGSPLHF; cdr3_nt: TGTGCCACCAGCAGAGAACGGGTTCAGGGTTCACCCCTCCACTTT
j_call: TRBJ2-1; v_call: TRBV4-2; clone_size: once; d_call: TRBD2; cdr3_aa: CASSQDGGGPYNEQFF; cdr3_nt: TGTGCCAGCAGCCAAGATGGGGGGGGACCCTACAATGAGCAGTTCTTC
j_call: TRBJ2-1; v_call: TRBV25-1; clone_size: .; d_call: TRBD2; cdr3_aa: CASSPDTGLVINEQFF; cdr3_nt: TGTGCCAGCAGTCCAGACACCGGACTAGTTATTAATGAGCAGTTCTTC
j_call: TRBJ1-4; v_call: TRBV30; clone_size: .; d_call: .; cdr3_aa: CAWKRVNEKLFF; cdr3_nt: TGTGCCTGGAAAAGAGTTAATGAAAAACTGTTTTTT
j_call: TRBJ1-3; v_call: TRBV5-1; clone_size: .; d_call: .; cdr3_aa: CASSLDPGSGNTIYF; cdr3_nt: TGCGCCAGCAGCTTGGACCCCGGGTCTGGAAACACCATATATTTT
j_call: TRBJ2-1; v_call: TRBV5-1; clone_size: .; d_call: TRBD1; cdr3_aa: CASSPGQGSYNEQFF; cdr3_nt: TGCGCCAGCAGCCCGGGACAGGGGTCCTACAATGAGCAGTTCTTC
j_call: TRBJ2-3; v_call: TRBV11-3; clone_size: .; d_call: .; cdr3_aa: CASSLGETDTQYF; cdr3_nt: TGTGCCAGCAGCTTAGGAGAAACAGATACGCAGTATTTT
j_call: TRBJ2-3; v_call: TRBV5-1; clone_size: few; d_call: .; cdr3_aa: CASSLGFGSVATDTQYF; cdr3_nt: TGCGCCAGCAGCTTAGGATTCGGTAGCGTTGCCACAGATACGCAGTATTTT
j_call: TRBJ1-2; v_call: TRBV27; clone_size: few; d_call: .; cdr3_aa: CASSFTSTGGYTF; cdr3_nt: TGTGCCAGCAGTTTCACCAGTACGGGGGGCTACACCTTC
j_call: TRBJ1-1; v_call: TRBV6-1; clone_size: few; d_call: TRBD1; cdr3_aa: CASTGTGGAGTEAFF; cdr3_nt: TGTGCCAGCACCGGGACAGGGGGCGCGGGTACTGAAGCTTTCTTT
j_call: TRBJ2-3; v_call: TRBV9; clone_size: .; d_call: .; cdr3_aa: CASSFSRGDTQYF; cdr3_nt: TGTGCCAGCAGCTTTAGCAGGGGAGATACGCAGTATTTT
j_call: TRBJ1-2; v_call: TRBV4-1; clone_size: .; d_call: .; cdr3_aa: CASSRTEHNYGYTF; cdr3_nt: TGCGCCAGCAGCCGGACAGAGCATAACTATGGCTACACCTTC
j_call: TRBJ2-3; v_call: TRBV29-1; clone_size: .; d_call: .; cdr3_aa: CSVFRRELTDTQYF; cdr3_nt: TGCAGCGTATTTCGCAGGGAACTCACAGATACGCAGTATTTT